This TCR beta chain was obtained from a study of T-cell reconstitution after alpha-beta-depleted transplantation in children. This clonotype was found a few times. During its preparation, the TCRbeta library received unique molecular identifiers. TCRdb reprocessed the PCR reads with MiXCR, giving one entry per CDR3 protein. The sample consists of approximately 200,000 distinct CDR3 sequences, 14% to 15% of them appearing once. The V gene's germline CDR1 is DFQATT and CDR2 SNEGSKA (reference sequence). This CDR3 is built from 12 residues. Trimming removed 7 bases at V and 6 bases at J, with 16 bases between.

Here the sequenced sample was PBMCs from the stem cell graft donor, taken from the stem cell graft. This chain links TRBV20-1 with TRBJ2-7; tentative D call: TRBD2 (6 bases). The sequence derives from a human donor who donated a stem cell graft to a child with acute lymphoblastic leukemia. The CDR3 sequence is CSVGGGVLEQYF. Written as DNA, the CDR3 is TGCAGTGTCGGGGGAGGTGTTCTCGAGCAGTACTTC.